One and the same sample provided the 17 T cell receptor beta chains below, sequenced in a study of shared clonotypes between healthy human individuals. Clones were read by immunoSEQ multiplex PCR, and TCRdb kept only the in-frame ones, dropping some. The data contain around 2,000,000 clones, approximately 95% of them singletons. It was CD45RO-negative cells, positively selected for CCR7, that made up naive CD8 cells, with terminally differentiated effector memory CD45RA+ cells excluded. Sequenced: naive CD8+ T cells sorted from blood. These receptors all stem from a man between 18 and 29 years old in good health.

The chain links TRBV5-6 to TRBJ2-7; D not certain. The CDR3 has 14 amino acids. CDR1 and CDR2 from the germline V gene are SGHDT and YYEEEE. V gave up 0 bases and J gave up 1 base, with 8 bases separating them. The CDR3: CASSLADDSYEQYF. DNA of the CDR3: TGTGCCAGCAGCTTGGCAGACGATTCCTACGAGCAGTACTTC.

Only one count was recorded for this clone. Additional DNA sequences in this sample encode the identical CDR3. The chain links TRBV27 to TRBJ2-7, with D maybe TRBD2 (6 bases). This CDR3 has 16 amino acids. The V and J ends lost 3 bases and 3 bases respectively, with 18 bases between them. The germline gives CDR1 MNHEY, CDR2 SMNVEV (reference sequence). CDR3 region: CASSFSAGGLSYEQYF. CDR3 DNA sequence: TGTGCCAGCAGTTTTTCCGCCGGGGGATTAAGCTACGAGCAGTACTTC.

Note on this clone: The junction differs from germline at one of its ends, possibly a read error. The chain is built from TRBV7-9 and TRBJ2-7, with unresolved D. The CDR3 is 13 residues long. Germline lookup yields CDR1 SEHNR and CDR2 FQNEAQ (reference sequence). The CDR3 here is CASSLEPSYEHYF. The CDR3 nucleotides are TGTGCCAGCAGCTTAGAACCCTCCTACGAGCATTACTTC.

The CDR3 is CASSVSGLMGQFF. The CDR3 DNA follows: TGTGCCAGCAGCGTATCCGGACTCATGGGGCAGTTCTTC. The genes are TRBV7-2 and TRBJ2-1; weak D call: TRBD2 (5 bases). Germline CDR1 and CDR2: SGHTA and FQGNSA. The ends were cut back, 5 bases at V and 12 bases at J, with 17 bases in the middle. The CDR3 covers 13 residues. Variable domain in full (rest from reference TRBV7-2 and TRBJ2-1): GAGVSQSPSNKVTEKGKDVELRCDPISGHTALYWYRQSLGQGLEFLIYFQGNSAPDKSGLPSDRFSAERTGGSVSTLTIQRTQQEDSAVYLCASSVSGLMGQFFGPGTRLTVL.

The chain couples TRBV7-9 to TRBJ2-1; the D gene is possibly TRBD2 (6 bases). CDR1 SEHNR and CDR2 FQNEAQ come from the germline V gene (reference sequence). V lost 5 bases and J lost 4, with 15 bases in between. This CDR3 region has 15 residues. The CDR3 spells CASSPGTLPYNEQFF. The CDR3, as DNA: TGTGCCAGCAGCCCCGGGACTTTACCTTACAATGAGCAGTTCTTC.

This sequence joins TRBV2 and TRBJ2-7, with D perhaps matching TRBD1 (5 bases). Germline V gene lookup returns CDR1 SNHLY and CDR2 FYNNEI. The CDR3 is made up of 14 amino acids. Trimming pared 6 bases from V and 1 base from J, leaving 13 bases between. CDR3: CASRQAFASYEQYF. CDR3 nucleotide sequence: TGTGCCAGCAGACAGGCCTTCGCTTCCTACGAGCAGTACTTC.

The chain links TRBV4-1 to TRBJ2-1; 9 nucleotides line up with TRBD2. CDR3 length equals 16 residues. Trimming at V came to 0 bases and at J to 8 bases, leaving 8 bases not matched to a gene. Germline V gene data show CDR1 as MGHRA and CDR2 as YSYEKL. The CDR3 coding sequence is TGCGCCAGCAGCCAAGATTGGCCTAGCGGGAACCATGAGCAGTTCTTC. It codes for CASSQDWPSGNHEQFF.

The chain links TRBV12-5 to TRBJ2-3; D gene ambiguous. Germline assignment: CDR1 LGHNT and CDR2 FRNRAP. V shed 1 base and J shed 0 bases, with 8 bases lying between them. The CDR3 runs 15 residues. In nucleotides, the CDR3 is TGTGCTAGTGGTTTGGCGATTTCTAGCACAGATACGCAGTATTTT. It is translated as CASGLAISSTDTQYF. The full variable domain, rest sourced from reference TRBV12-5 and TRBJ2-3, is DARVTQTPRHKVTEMGQEVTMRCQPILGHNTVFWYRQTMMQGLELLAYFRNRAPLDDSGMPKDRFSAEMPDATLATLKIQPSEPRDSAVYFCASGLAISSTDTQYFGPGTRLTVL.

The CDR3 here is CAGRLALSYEQYF. The CDR3 nucleotides are TGTGCCGGGAGACTGGCACTTTCCTACGAGCAGTACTTC. This chain uses TRBV2 with TRBJ2-7, with TRBD2 as a possible D gene (5 bases). V gave up 11 bases and J gave up 1 base, with 15 bases separating them. The CDR3 sequence is 13 residues long. Germline assignment: CDR1 SNHLY and CDR2 FYNNEI.

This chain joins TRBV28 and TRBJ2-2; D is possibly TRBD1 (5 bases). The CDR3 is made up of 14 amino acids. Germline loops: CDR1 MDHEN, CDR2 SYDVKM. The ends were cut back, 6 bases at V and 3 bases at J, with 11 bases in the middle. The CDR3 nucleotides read TGTGCCAGCAGCATTACAGGATACACCGGGGAGCTGTTTTTT. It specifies CASSITGYTGELFF.

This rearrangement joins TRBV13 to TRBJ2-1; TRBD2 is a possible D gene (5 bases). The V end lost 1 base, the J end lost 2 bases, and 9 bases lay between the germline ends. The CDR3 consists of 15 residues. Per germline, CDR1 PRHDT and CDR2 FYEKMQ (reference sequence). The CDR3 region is CASSLEAVAYNEQFF. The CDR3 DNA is TGTGCCAGCAGCTTAGAAGCGGTCGCCTACAATGAGCAGTTCTTC.

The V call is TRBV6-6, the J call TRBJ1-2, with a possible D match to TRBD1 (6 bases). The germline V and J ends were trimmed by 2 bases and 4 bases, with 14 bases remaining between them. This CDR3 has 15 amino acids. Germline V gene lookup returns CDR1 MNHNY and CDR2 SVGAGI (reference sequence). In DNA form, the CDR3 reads TGTGCCAGCAGTTACCTCACCCCGGACAGCTATGGCTACACCTTC. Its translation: CASSYLTPDSYGYTF.

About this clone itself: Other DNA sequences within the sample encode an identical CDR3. This CDR3 is CSVDETNTGELFF. The CDR3 nucleotides are TGCAGCGTTGACGAAACGAACACCGGGGAGCTGTTTTTT. The V and J genes are TRBV29-1 and TRBJ2-2; D is unclear. CDR1 is SQVTM, CDR2 ANQGSEA, per germline. V shed 3 bases and J shed 0 bases, with 5 bases lying between them. The CDR3 spans 13 residues.

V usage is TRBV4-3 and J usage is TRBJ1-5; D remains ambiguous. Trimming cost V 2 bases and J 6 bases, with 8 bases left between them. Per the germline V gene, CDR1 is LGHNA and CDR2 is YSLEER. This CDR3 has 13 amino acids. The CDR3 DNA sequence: TGCGCCAGCAGCCAAAAGTTGGGTCAGCCCCAGCATTTT. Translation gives CASSQKLGQPQHF.

The CDR3 loop reads CASSSGVGTGFYEQYF. CDR3 sequence (DNA): TGTGCCAGCAGCTCCGGGGTCGGGACAGGGTTCTACGAGCAGTACTTC. The chain employs TRBV7-2 and TRBJ2-7; 9 bases are shared with TRBD1. Germline loops: CDR1 SGHTA, CDR2 FQGNSA. CDR3 length: 16 amino acids. Germline trimming cut 4 bases from V and 3 bases from J; bases unmatched to any gene: 10.

In nucleotides, the CDR3 is TGTGCCAGCAGCCCATGGGCCCAAGAGACCCAGTACTTC. Protein sequence: CASSPWAQETQYF. The V call is TRBV6-5, the J call TRBJ2-5; D is unclear. The CDR3 sequence is 13 residues long. Deletions cut 6 bases from V and 1 base from J, with 9 bases between. From germline, CDR1 is MNHEY and CDR2 SVGAGI.

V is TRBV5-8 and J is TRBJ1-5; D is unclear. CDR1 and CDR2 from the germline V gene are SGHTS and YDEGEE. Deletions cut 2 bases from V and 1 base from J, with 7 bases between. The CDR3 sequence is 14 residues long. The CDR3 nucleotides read TGTGCCAGCAGCTTTTCGGTGAGCAATCAGCCCCAGCATTTT. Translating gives CASSFSVSNQPQHF.